These 27 T cell receptor beta chains were all obtained from the same sample, sequenced in a study of blood T cells in healthy people across ages. Through a sample-barcoded 5' primer and a J-beta primer mix, a second PCR was run for about 7 to 12 cycles. TCRdb re-derived calls from the 5' RACE reads in MiXCR, one entry per CDR3 protein. In the table there are over 600,000 distinct CDR3 sequences, 21% of which are singletons. Sequencing input: blood. These receptors were taken from a man in his 70s in good health.

The chain has TRBV5-5 and TRBJ2-2, with 9 bases identical to TRBD1. The ends lost 4 bases at V and 3 bases at J; junction bases unmatched: 10. The length of the CDR3 is 17 residues. Germline CDR1 and CDR2: SGHKS and YYEKEE (reference sequence). CDR3 sequence reads: CASSPLKQGADTGELFF. CDR3 bases: TGTGCCAGCAGCCCCCTCAAACAGGGGGCTGACACCGGGGAGCTGTTTTTT.

This clonotype showed up just a few times. The rearrangement uses TRBV6-2 or TRBV6-3 and TRBJ2-1; a possible D gene is TRBD2 (6 bases). With 6 bases removed from V and 4 bases from J, the gap between germline ends came to 16 bases. Germline V lookup: CDR1 MNHEY, CDR2 SVGEGT. CDR3 length: 15 residues. DNA of the CDR3: TGTGCCAGCAGCGGTGGCGCGGGATCTTACAATGAGCAGTTCTTC. Its protein is CASSGGAGSYNEQFF.

J is TRBJ2-1 and V is TRBV6-4; D perhaps matches TRBD2 (5 bases). The closer fit of TRBJ2-5 to the DNA end suggests the J call may be wrong. Germline V lookup: CDR1 MRHNA, CDR2 SNTAGT. This CDR3 is built from 13 residues. The CDR3 reads CASSDSPAGTQYF. The CDR3 coding sequence is TGTGCCAGCAGTGACTCCCCGGCGGGGACCCAGTACTTC.

This clonotype was observed a few times. The chain employs TRBV3-1 and TRBJ2-2; maybe TRBD1 (5 bases). The CDR3 totals 14 residues. V was cut by 1 base and J by 6 bases, with 9 bases left in between. CDR1 LGHDT and CDR2 YNNKEL come from the germline V gene (reference sequence). The CDR3 here is CASSQVLGAGELFF. The CDR3 bases are TGTGCCAGCAGCCAAGTTTTAGGGGCCGGGGAGCTGTTTTTT.

J is TRBJ2-5 and V is TRBV19; no clear D gene. CDR1 is LNHDA, CDR2 SQIVND, per germline (reference sequence). The CDR3 runs to 12 residues. Trimming took 6 bases from V and 4 from J, leaving 9 bases between them. The CDR3 region is CASRRSGETQYF. The CDR3 DNA reads as TGTGCCAGTAGACGTTCGGGAGAGACCCAGTACTTC.

Only a few counts were recorded for this clonotype. The chain couples TRBV3-1 to TRBJ2-3; D remains unclear. The V end was cut by 2 bases, the J end by 4 bases, with 4 bases between. The length of the CDR3 is 12 residues. Germline V lookup: CDR1 LGHDT, CDR2 YNNKEL (reference sequence). Here the CDR3 reads CASSQNPDTQYF. As DNA, the CDR3 is TGTGCCAGCAGCCAAAACCCAGATACGCAGTATTTT.

The V and J genes are TRBV10-3 and TRBJ2-6, with D possibly TRBD1 on 5 matching bases. V was clipped by 0 bases and J by 1 base, with 10 bases between them. The germline V gene has CDR1 ENHRY and CDR2 SYGVKD. The CDR3 spans 17 residues. For the CDR3, the DNA is TGTGCCATCAGTGAGTCCGCAGGGCGATCTGGGGCCAACGTCCTGACTTTC. The encoded protein is CAISESAGRSGANVLTF.

This chain uses TRBV20-1 with TRBJ2-4; the D gene is possibly TRBD1 (6 bases). The CDR3 sequence is 14 residues long. Germline CDR1 and CDR2: DFQATT and SNEGSKA (reference sequence). V lost 0 bases to trimming and J lost 4 bases, with 10 bases between them. Here the CDR3 reads CSARDSQGKNIQYF. Written as DNA, the CDR3 is TGCAGTGCTAGAGATAGTCAGGGGAAAAACATTCAGTACTTC.

This chain connects TRBV7-6 to TRBJ2-1, with a tentative D call TRBD2 (7 bases). The V end lost 2 bases, the J end lost 7 bases, and 27 bases lay between the germline ends. The CDR3 sequence is 19 residues long. Germline V CDR1 and CDR2: SGHVS, FNYEAQ. This CDR3 is CASSLSLGGGLAVPNEQFF. The CDR3 bases are TGTGCCAGCAGCTTAAGTCTCGGGGGCGGGCTAGCGGTCCCTAATGAGCAGTTCTTC. The complete variable domain, with remaining parts taken from reference TRBV7-6 and TRBJ2-1, reads GAGVSQSPRYKVTKRGQDVALRCDPISGHVSLYWYRQALGQGPEFLTYFNYEAQQDKSGLPNDRFSAERPEGSISTLTIQRTEQRDSAMYRCASSLSLGGGLAVPNEQFFGPGTRLTVL.

The rearrangement links TRBV5-8 to TRBJ2-7, with 9 bases that match TRBD2. The CDR3 is 15 amino acids. V shed 6 bases, J shed 0 bases, and the junction held 7 bases outside the gene matches. Per germline, CDR1 SGHTS and CDR2 YDEGEE. The CDR3 spells CASTLAGSSSYEQYF. The CDR3 region has the DNA TGTGCCAGCACCCTAGCGGGGTCGAGCTCCTACGAGCAGTACTTC.

The gene calls are TRBV20-1 and TRBJ2-1; TRBD1 matches at 8 bases. The CDR3 consists of 16 residues. Germline V gives CDR1 DFQATT, CDR2 SNEGSKA (reference sequence). The V segment lost 3 bases and the J segment 9 bases; nucleotides outside the gene matches: 16. This chain's CDR3 is CSASRTRGLGHSEQFF. In DNA, the CDR3 is TGCAGTGCTAGCCGCACCAGGGGGCTGGGTCATAGTGAGCAGTTCTTC.

The gene calls are TRBV12-3 or TRBV12-4 and TRBJ2-1; D might be TRBD2 (5 bases). Gene TRBJ2-7 matches the end of the DNA better, so the J call may be wrong. The CDR3 is 13 residues long. DNA for the CDR3: TGTGCCAGCAGTTTAAACGGGATCGACGAGCAGTACTTC. Protein product: CASSLNGIDEQYF.

This sequence joins TRBV10-3 and TRBJ2-7, with TRBD2 identical over 9 bases. After removal of 6 bases from V and 4 bases from J, the junction contained 1 base not matched to a gene. This CDR3 has 12 amino acids. Germline V gene lookup returns CDR1 ENHRY and CDR2 SYGVKD. The CDR3 bases are TGTGCCATCAGGACTAGCGGTTACGAGCAGTACTTC. This gives the protein CAIRTSGYEQYF.

Points on this clonotype: Compared with germline, one end of the junction differs, possibly owing to a read error. The chain couples TRBV5-1 to TRBJ1-1, with TRBD1 identical over 7 bases. This CDR3 is built from 13 residues. The germline V gene encodes CDR1 SGHRS and CDR2 YFSETQ. The DNA of the CDR3 is TGCGCCAGCACGACGCAGGGGGGCACTGAAGCTTTCTTC. Protein: CASTTQGGTEAFF.

This clonotype was detected only a few times. V usage is TRBV7-8 and J usage is TRBJ2-4; 10 positions match TRBD1. Germline CDR1 and CDR2: SGHVS and FQNEAQ. Trimming at V came to 1 base and at J to 0 bases, leaving 3 bases not matched to a gene. CDR3 size: 17 residues. CDR3 in amino acids: CASSLDGTGVAKNIQYF. The CDR3 DNA follows: TGTGCCAGCAGCTTAGACGGGACAGGGGTAGCCAAAAACATTCAGTACTTC.

The V call is TRBV6-6, the J call TRBJ1-1; weak D call: TRBD1 (6 bases). V lost 7 bases to trimming and J lost 0 bases, with 15 bases between them. The germline V gene encodes CDR1 MNHNY and CDR2 SVGAGI (reference sequence). The CDR3 is made up of 15 amino acids. CDR3 DNA: TGTGCCAGCATATATGCGGGACATATGAACACTGAAGCTTTCTTT. Translation: CASIYAGHMNTEAFF.

This clonotype has a handful of counts. The chain is built from TRBV7-6 and TRBJ2-7; TRBD2 agrees at 8 bases. Germline V gene data show CDR1 as SGHVS and CDR2 as FNYEAQ. The CDR3 sequence is 15 residues long. Germline trimming cut 1 base from V and 7 bases from J; bases unmatched to any gene: 9. The chain's CDR3 is CASSLGRREGIEQYF. The CDR3 DNA reads TGTGCCAGCAGCTTAGGTCGTCGGGAGGGAATTGAGCAGTACTTC.

The genes are TRBV24-1 and TRBJ2-1; 8 bases fit TRBD2. Per the germline V gene, CDR1 is KGHDR and CDR2 is SFDVKD. CDR3 length equals 15 residues. V lost 3 bases, J lost 4 bases, and 4 bases stayed unmatched. CDR3 DNA: TGTGCCACCAGTGATCCGACTAGCGTTTACAATGAGCAGTTCTTC. It is translated as CATSDPTSVYNEQFF.

This sequence joins TRBV12-3 or TRBV12-4 and TRBJ2-7; weak D call: TRBD1 (6 bases). Trimming stripped 7 bases from V and 2 bases from J, with 12 bases between. CDR3 size: 13 residues. The CDR3: CASTRDIPYEQYF. The DNA of the CDR3 is TGTGCCAGCACCCGGGACATCCCCTACGAGCAGTACTTC.

Worth noting for this clonotype: A clone one base away is much larger, so this may be a read error. This chain links TRBV2 with TRBJ2-3, with D possibly being TRBD2 (5 bases). CDR3 length: 15 amino acids. Germline CDR1 is SNHLY and CDR2 is FYNNEI. The CDR3 sequence: CVSGPSGKSTDTQYF. For the CDR3, the DNA is TGTGTCAGCGGACCAAGCGGAAAAAGCACAGATACGCAGTATTTT.

This rearrangement joins TRBV28 to TRBJ2-3; a weak D match, TRBD1 (6 bases). Germline V gene lookup returns CDR1 MDHEN and CDR2 SYDVKM. This CDR3 is 20 amino acids long. V was shortened by 5 bases and J by 5 bases, with 32 bases between the two germline ends. The CDR3 loop reads CASSPPGGKKSGGDRDTQYF. The CDR3 region has the DNA TGTGCCAGCAGTCCCCCTGGGGGCAAGAAGAGCGGTGGAGATCGAGATACGCAGTATTTT.

J is TRBJ1-1 and V is TRBV7-2; D is ambiguous. V lost 1 base and J lost 8, with 14 bases in between. The CDR3 is made up of 14 amino acids. Looked up from germline, CDR1 is SGHTA and CDR2 is FQGNSA. For the CDR3, the DNA is TGTGCCAGCAGCTTAGAGGCCGGGGTTCGCGAAGCTTTCTTT. This sequence encodes CASSLEAGVREAFF. The whole variable domain, filled in from reference TRBV7-2 and TRBJ1-1, reads GAGVSQSPSNKVTEKGKDVELRCDPISGHTALYWYRQSLGQGLEFLIYFQGNSAPDKSGLPSDRFSAERTGGSVSTLTIQRTQQEDSAVYLCASSLEAGVREAFFGQGTRLTVV.

This chain links TRBV10-3 with TRBJ2-2; D perhaps matches TRBD2 (6 bases). V lost 3 bases, J lost 5 bases, and 7 bases lay in between. CDR3 length: 13 residues. Looked up from germline, CDR1 is ENHRY and CDR2 is SYGVKD. The CDR3 here is CAISDAGTGELFF. CDR3 sequence (DNA): TGTGCCATCAGTGACGCGGGAACCGGGGAGCTGTTTTTT.

The sample holds many counts of this clonotype. The chain combines TRBV7-8 with TRBJ2-1; D not certain. Trimming left V 5 bases short and J 0 bases short, with 14 bases between. The CDR3 sequence is 16 residues long. CDR1 SGHVS and CDR2 FQNEAQ come from the germline V gene. The CDR3 spells CASSRRTASSYNEQFF. CDR3 nucleotides: TGTGCCAGCAGCCGAAGGACGGCGAGCTCCTACAATGAGCAGTTCTTC.

This sequence joins TRBV20-1 and TRBJ2-3; 7 bases align to TRBD2. The length of the CDR3 is 16 residues. J was trimmed by 5 bases and V by 3 bases; bases with no gene match: 14. Germline V gene sequence: CDR1 DFQATT, CDR2 SNEGSKA (reference sequence). Here the CDR3 DNA reads TGCAGTGCTAGCGGGGCGGCGGGAGAGTGGATAGATACGCAGTATTTT. Protein: CSASGAAGEWIDTQYF.

The chain links TRBV6-6 to TRBJ2-3; TRBD2 might be the D (6 bases). Germline V gene lookup returns CDR1 MNHNY and CDR2 SVGAGI (reference sequence). V lost 5 bases and J 2 bases, leaving 14 bases between the germline ends. This CDR3 is 15 amino acids long. Here the CDR3 DNA reads TGTGCCAGCAGTGAGCGGCAGCGGGCCACAGATACGCAGTATTTT. It translates to CASSERQRATDTQYF.

This clonotype appeared a few times. This rearrangement joins TRBV20-1 to TRBJ2-5; 7 nucleotides line up with TRBD2. CDR3 size: 14 residues. V lost 1 base, J lost 4 bases, and 6 bases stayed unmatched. Germline CDR1 is DFQATT and CDR2 is SNEGSKA (reference sequence). CDR3 region: CSARAGGVVETQYF. The CDR3 DNA is TGCAGTGCTAGAGCTGGGGGGGTCGTAGAGACCCAGTACTTC.